The TCR beta chain under discussion was sequenced for a study of spatial heterogeneity in lung cancer. For the study at large: Alpha-chain sequences were consistently detected less often than beta-chain sequences. An average of more than ten raw reads was observed per unique TCR and UMI combination. Whole-study findings and limits: Coverage estimated for tumor T cells reached approximately 7% for alpha chains and around 12% for beta chains. How many expanded intratumoral alpha and beta TCRs were present tracked the tumor mutation count, which was a count of nonsynonymous mutations.

In this sample, this clonotype is medium-sized. What it binds is not known. TCRdb independently ran MiXCR on the 5' RACE reads; one entry per CDR3 protein. The sample consists of over 7,500 distinct CDR3 sequences, 5.5% to 7% of them appearing once. Noted time point: sample taken at primary tumor resection. The sequence came from a female donor with early-stage non-small cell lung cancer. Sequencing used lung tumor tissue, obtained at surgery.

The CDR3 DNA is TGTGCCAGCCGGATCGGCCCAAACTACGAGCAGTACTTC. Its protein product is CASRIGPNYEQYF. The chain recombines TRBV28 with TRBJ2-7; D not certain. The CDR3 consists of 13 residues. Germline V lookup: CDR1 MDHEN, CDR2 SYDVKM. Trimming cost V 8 bases and J 3 bases, with 14 bases left between them.